This entry lists 28 T cell receptor beta chains sequenced from one sample in a study of T cell changes during pregnancy in multiple sclerosis. Assay: immunoSEQ multiplex PCR; the TCRdb copy retains only in-frame clones and omits some. Of around 64,000 clones in the sample, 93% were seen once. The starting material was CD8+ T cells from peripheral blood mononuclear cells, obtained in the third trimester of pregnancy. These TCRs come from a female donor with multiple sclerosis, enrolled in a pregnancy study.

This clone was recorded many times. The chain recombines TRBV6-1 with TRBJ2-1, with 9 bases lining up with TRBD2. Germline CDR1 is MNHNS and CDR2 is SASEGT. This CDR3 contains 19 residues. V lost 3 bases and J lost 7; bases outside the gene matches: 19. CDR3 coding DNA: TGTGCCAGCAGTGACGTTCTGAAGCGGGAGGCCCATCCTCGGAATGAGCAGTTCTTC. It translates to CASSDVLKREAHPRNEQFF.

V gene TRBV18 combines with J gene TRBJ2-1; 11 bases are a match to TRBD2. Trimming cost V 5 bases and J 0 bases; bases outside gene matches: 6. The germline gives CDR1 KGHSH, CDR2 LQKENI. The CDR3 sequence is 17 residues long. The CDR3 nucleotides are TGTGCCAGCTCAGCCTTTACTAGCGGGAGCTCCTACAATGAGCAGTTCTTC. It codes for CASSAFTSGSSYNEQFF.

J is TRBJ2-1 and V is TRBV9; D unresolved. V dropped 0 bases and J dropped 0 bases, with 19 bases sitting between them. The germline V gene has CDR1 SGDLS and CDR2 YYNGEE. This CDR3 region has 19 residues. The CDR3: CASSVAAALNVDSYNEQFF. The CDR3 DNA follows: TGTGCCAGCAGCGTAGCCGCGGCCCTGAATGTTGACTCCTACAATGAGCAGTTCTTC.

The CDR3 here is CASSLGSGQNEQYF. CDR3 DNA sequence: TGTGCCAGCAGTTTAGGGTCCGGACAGAACGAGCAGTACTTC. V and J are TRBV27 and TRBJ2-7, with a weak D call TRBD1 (6 bases). The CDR3 has 14 amino acids. CDR1 and CDR2 (germline): MNHEY, SMNVEV (reference sequence). The V and J ends lost 2 bases and 5 bases respectively, with 13 bases between them.

This chain uses TRBV15 with TRBJ2-7, with D tentatively TRBD1 (5 bases). The CDR3 covers 17 residues. The germline V gene encodes CDR1 LNHNV and CDR2 YYDKDF (reference sequence). V gave up 3 bases and J gave up 0 bases, with 18 bases separating them. The CDR3 DNA is TGTGCCACCAGCAGTACTGTTTACGAGGACAACTCCTACGAGCAGTACTTC. Its translation: CATSSTVYEDNSYEQYF.

V is TRBV7-9 and J is TRBJ1-2, with 8 bases aligning to TRBD1. The ends lost 4 bases at V and 3 bases at J; junction bases unmatched: 1. Germline lookup yields CDR1 SEHNR and CDR2 FQNEAQ (reference sequence). The CDR3 runs to 13 residues. The DNA for the CDR3 is TGTGCCAGCAGCTCGGACAGGGACTATGGCTACACCTTC. Residues: CASSSDRDYGYTF.

The CDR3 DNA follows: TGTGCCAGCAGTTTTCCAGGGAATGAGCAGTTCTTC. Amino acid sequence: CASSFPGNEQFF. The chain recombines TRBV27 with TRBJ2-1; D is possibly TRBD1 (5 bases). Looked up from germline, CDR1 is MNHEY and CDR2 is SMNVEV (reference sequence). V lost 3 bases to trimming and J lost 7 bases, with 7 bases between them. The CDR3 contains 12 residues.

The chain combines TRBV9 with TRBJ2-2; D is unclear. CDR1 and CDR2 from the germline V gene are SGDLS and YYNGEE. Trimming pared 0 bases from V and 0 bases from J, leaving 6 bases between. The CDR3 covers 15 residues. The CDR3 loop reads CASSVGAANTGELFF. DNA for the CDR3: TGTGCCAGCAGCGTAGGTGCAGCGAACACCGGGGAGCTGTTTTTT.

The CDR3 sequence is CASRIDRGRKTGELFF. DNA for the CDR3: TGCGCCAGCAGAATTGACAGGGGGCGAAAAACCGGGGAGCTGTTTTTT. The chain has TRBV5-1 and TRBJ2-2, with TRBD1 identical over 10 bases. There are 16 residues in the CDR3. With V trimmed by 5 bases and J by 5 bases, 9 bases remained unmatched. Looked up from germline, CDR1 is SGHRS and CDR2 is YFSETQ.

The CDR3 nucleotides read TGTGCCAGCAGTTTGCGACAAGGCAGCAATCAGCCCCAGCATTTT. It specifies CASSLRQGSNQPQHF. This rearrangement joins TRBV6-1 to TRBJ1-5; the D is unclear. CDR1 is MNHNS and CDR2 is SASEGT in the germline V gene. V lost 5 bases to trimming and J lost 1 base, with 12 bases between them. The length of the CDR3 is 15 residues.

This clone was seen a few times. In nucleotides, the CDR3 is TGTGCCAGCAGCCCCCTATGGGGGGGGGAGACCCAGTACTTC. It codes for CASSPLWGGETQYF. The rearrangement joins TRBV11-2 to TRBJ2-5; 7 bases are shared with TRBD2. Germline V CDR1 and CDR2: SGHAT, FQNNGV. The CDR3 totals 14 residues. J gave up 5 bases and V 5 bases, and 8 bases lay outside the gene matches. The entire variable domain, with the rest obtained from reference TRBV11-2 and TRBJ2-5, is as follows: EAGVAQSPRYKIIEKRQSVAFWCNPISGHATLYWYQQILGQGPKLLIQFQNNGVVDDSQLPKDRFSAERLKGVDSTLKIQPAKLEDSAVYLCASSPLWGGETQYFGPGTRLLVL.

The chain combines TRBV5-4 with TRBJ2-1; D gene unclear. V was clipped by 4 bases and J by 8 bases, with 16 bases between them. The CDR3 has 14 residues. Germline-derived CDR1 and CDR2 are SGHNT and YYREEE (reference sequence). The CDR3 DNA reads TGTGCCAGCAGCCCTACTGCCCCCCCCGATGAGCAGTTCTTC. It codes for CASSPTAPPDEQFF. The whole variable domain, remainder taken from reference TRBV5-4 and TRBJ2-1, is ETGVTQSPTHLIKTRGQQVTLRCSSQSGHNTVSWYQQALGQGPQFIFQYYREEENGRGNFPPRFSGLQFPNYSSELNVNALELDDSALYLCASSPTAPPDEQFFGPGTRLTVL.

The chain links TRBV10-2 to TRBJ2-3; 9 bases align to TRBD2. Germline V CDR1 and CDR2: WSHSY, SAAADI. This CDR3 has 18 amino acids. After removal of 0 bases from V and 2 bases from J, the junction contained 9 bases not matched to a gene. The CDR3 sequence is CASSESLAGPGFTDTQYF. As DNA, the CDR3 is TGCGCCAGCAGTGAGTCGCTAGCGGGGCCGGGATTCACAGATACGCAGTATTTT.

Only one count was recorded for this clone. The chain joins TRBV29-1 to TRBJ1-2; D is ambiguous. The germline V gene has CDR1 SQVTM and CDR2 ANQGSEA. With 5 bases removed from V and 3 bases from J, the gap between germline ends came to 13 bases. CDR3 length equals 13 residues. The CDR3 loop is CSVPSGGDYGYTF. CDR3 nucleotides: TGCAGCGTTCCCTCGGGAGGAGACTATGGCTACACCTTC.

CDR3 in amino acids: CASAQGAGQPQHF. The DNA of the CDR3 is TGTGCCAGCGCCCAGGGGGCTGGACAGCCCCAGCATTTT. The gene calls are TRBV27 and TRBJ1-5, with 8 positions matching TRBD1. This CDR3 is built from 13 residues. Germline V CDR1 and CDR2: MNHEY, SMNVEV (reference sequence). V lost 8 bases, J lost 7 bases, and 7 bases stayed unmatched.

This clone was observed a few times. The chain carries TRBV7-9 and TRBJ2-3; 7 bases are a match to TRBD2. This CDR3 has 16 residues. The V gene's germline CDR1 is SEHNR and CDR2 FQNEAQ (reference sequence). V shed 5 bases and J 5 bases; nucleotides not matched to a gene: 13. This CDR3 is CASSPASGGGRDTQYF. The CDR3 coding sequence is TGTGCCAGCAGCCCTGCTAGCGGAGGAGGGAGAGATACGCAGTATTTT.

The chain links TRBV5-4 to TRBJ1-1; tentative D call: TRBD1 (6 bases). Germline V lookup: CDR1 SGHNT, CDR2 YYREEE (reference sequence). V lost 3 bases to trimming and J lost 3 bases, with 12 bases between them. The CDR3 has 14 residues. The CDR3 sequence: CASSSPDRYTEAFF. In DNA form, the CDR3 reads TGTGCCAGCAGCTCCCCCGACAGGTACACTGAAGCTTTCTTT. The full variable domain, with the rest looked up from reference TRBV5-4 and TRBJ1-1, is ETGVTQSPTHLIKTRGQQVTLRCSSQSGHNTVSWYQQALGQGPQFIFQYYREEENGRGNFPPRFSGLQFPNYSSELNVNALELDDSALYLCASSSPDRYTEAFFGQGTRLTVV.

The V and J genes are TRBV7-9 and TRBJ2-7; the match to TRBD2 covers 11 bases. Germline-derived CDR1 and CDR2 are SEHNR and FQNEAQ (reference sequence). The ends lost 5 bases at V and 4 bases at J; junction bases unmatched: 7. The CDR3 is 15 residues long. The CDR3 region is CASSRPTSGMYEQYF. The CDR3 DNA sequence: TGTGCCAGCAGCCGTCCGACTAGCGGGATGTACGAGCAGTACTTC.

The rearrangement uses TRBV12-1 and TRBJ2-1; the D segment call TRBD2 is taken from the table without a DNA check. TRBV12-1 is a pseudogene locus. The CDR3 is made up of 21 amino acids. The CDR3 reads CASRCPPGLAGGGHTYNEQFF. The CDR3, as DNA: TGTGCCAGCAGGTGCCCCCCGGGACTAGCGGGAGGGGGACACACCTACAATGAGCAGTTCTTC.

This clone was seen a single time. The chain has TRBV4-3 and TRBJ2-3; 7 bases are shared with TRBD2. The CDR3 consists of 16 residues. The junction had 5 bases not matched to a gene; V was cut back by 0 bases and J by 2 bases. Germline CDR1 is LGHNA and CDR2 is YSLEER. In DNA, the CDR3 is TGCGCCAGCAGCCAAGATAGGAGCGGGATCACAGATACGCAGTATTTT. This encodes CASSQDRSGITDTQYF.

This sequence joins TRBV4-1 and TRBJ1-1, with unresolved D. Trimming removed 3 bases at V and 7 bases at J, with 9 bases between. The CDR3 length is 12 residues. The V gene's germline CDR1 is MGHRA and CDR2 YSYEKL. CDR3 coding DNA: TGCGCCAGCAGCCATGGAGCAGTTGAAGCTTTCTTT. Amino acids: CASSHGAVEAFF.

The rearrangement uses TRBV9 and TRBJ2-7, with 7 bases that match TRBD2. V shed 1 base, J shed 2 bases, and the junction held 6 bases outside the gene matches. This CDR3 region has 15 residues. CDR1 is SGDLS, CDR2 YYNGEE, per germline. In nucleotides, the CDR3 is TGTGCCAGCAGCGTAAGGTCTAGCGGCGCCTACGAGCAGTACTTC. Translation gives CASSVRSSGAYEQYF. Using reference TRBV9 and TRBJ2-7 for the parts outside the CDR3, the full variable domain is DSGVTQTPKHLITATGQRVTLRCSPRSGDLSVYWYQQSLDQGLQFLIQYYNGEERAKGNILERFSAQQFPDLHSELNLSSLELGDSALYFCASSVRSSGAYEQYFGPGTRLTVT.

The chain has TRBV6-5 and TRBJ2-3; D gene unclear. The CDR3 has 14 residues. Germline V CDR1 and CDR2: MNHEY, SVGAGI. With 5 bases removed from V and 3 bases from J, the gap between germline ends came to 12 bases. The chain's CDR3 is CASSTKTPTDTQYF. CDR3 nucleotide sequence: TGTGCCAGCAGTACGAAGACTCCTACAGATACGCAGTATTTT.

The V call is TRBV11-2, the J call TRBJ2-1; D may be TRBD2 (6 bases). Germline CDR1 and CDR2: SGHAT and FQNNGV. The CDR3 is 14 residues long. V lost 4 bases, J lost 2 bases, and 9 bases lay in between. CDR3 amino acids: CASSSAGPYNEQFF. For the CDR3, the DNA is TGTGCCAGCAGCTCCGCGGGACCCTACAATGAGCAGTTCTTC.

In this sample, this clone turned up once. The chain couples TRBV27 to TRBJ2-7, with 7 bases matching TRBD1. Trimming at V came to 6 bases and at J to 4 bases, leaving 6 bases not matched to a gene. Germline values: CDR1 MNHEY, CDR2 SMNVEV (reference sequence). The CDR3 has 13 residues. CDR3 sequence: CASSLTGMYEQYF. The CDR3 DNA reads TGTGCCAGCAGCTTGACAGGGATGTACGAGCAGTACTTC.

V gene TRBV29-1 combines with J gene TRBJ2-7; D perhaps matches TRBD2 (5 bases). This CDR3 has 13 amino acids. Germline V CDR1 and CDR2: SQVTM, ANQGSEA. V lost 4 bases to trimming and J lost 0 bases, with 10 bases between them. CDR3 residues: CSVAEGSSYEQYF. Here the CDR3 DNA reads TGCAGCGTTGCCGAGGGTAGCTCCTACGAGCAGTACTTC.

J is TRBJ1-3 and V is TRBV9, with D uncertain. CDR1 is SGDLS, CDR2 YYNGEE, per germline. The CDR3 loop spans 16 amino acids. V was shortened by 5 bases and J by 0 bases, with 15 bases between the two germline ends. This CDR3 is CASRSDGETSGNTIYF. CDR3 DNA: TGTGCCAGCAGGTCTGACGGGGAAACCTCTGGAAACACCATATATTTT.

This rearrangement joins TRBV11-2 to TRBJ1-2, with D possibly matching TRBD1 (6 bases). Germline V lookup: CDR1 SGHAT, CDR2 FQNNGV. Trimming removed 3 bases at V and 4 bases at J, with 9 bases between. The CDR3 loop spans 13 amino acids. The CDR3 loop is CASSFTGSYGYTF. Written as DNA, the CDR3 is TGTGCCAGCAGCTTTACAGGGTCCTATGGCTACACCTTC.